This paragraph reports one TCR beta chain. Authors' processing steps: Scientists estimated how many nucleated cells there were by amplifying reference gene primers. This table comes from immunoSEQ multiplex PCR, and its TCRdb copy is limited to in-frame clones, with some not included. For V, J and clone size, that table is used; D and trimming come from the DNA. The sample shows approximately 280,000 clones, 75% to 90% of them seen only once. This CDR3 spans 14 amino acids. Per the germline V gene, CDR1 is GTSNPN and CDR2 is SVGIG (reference sequence). V shed 1 base and J shed 0 bases, with 4 bases lying between them. The source of the sample is a study of blood T cell repertoires in COVID-19.

The clonotype originates from a woman between 50 and 59 years old who had recovered from COVID-19. The chain carries TRBV30 and TRBJ2-6; no clear D gene. Specimen: PBMCs or T cells enriched from blood (not recorded which). In DNA form, the CDR3 reads TGTGCCTGGAGTGGAGTCTCTGGGGCCAACGTCCTGACTTTC. As protein: CAWSGVSGANVLTF.